This T cell receptor beta chain was recorded in a study of shared clonotypes between healthy human individuals. Assay used: immunoSEQ multiplex PCR; TCRdb lists only in-frame clones, some missing. The table shows about 680,000 clones, with 74% occurring only once. Comments on this clone: No antigen is known for it.

Study-wide results and caveats: The naive CD4 repertoires of several donors were compared, and approximately 5% of clonotypes were shared. Compared with memory subsets, naive subsets generally had larger estimated richness. Clonotype sharing among donors was expected to depend on sequencing depth. Clonotypes which were not shared had lower generation probabilities than clonotypes that all four donors shared.

This receptor was identified in a woman aged 30 to 39 in good health. Source material: memory CD4+ T cells sorted from blood. Subset noted: CD45RA-negative fraction.

The CDR3 sequence is CASSPTRLGPTDTQYF. DNA of the CDR3: TGTGCCAGCAGTCCAACCCGTTTGGGGCCCACAGATACGCAGTATTTT. The chain is built from TRBV27 and TRBJ2-3, with D possibly being TRBD1 (5 bases). Germline assignment: CDR1 MNHEY and CDR2 SMNVEV (reference sequence). The CDR3 runs to 16 residues. Trimming left V 5 bases short and J 2 bases short, with 17 bases between.